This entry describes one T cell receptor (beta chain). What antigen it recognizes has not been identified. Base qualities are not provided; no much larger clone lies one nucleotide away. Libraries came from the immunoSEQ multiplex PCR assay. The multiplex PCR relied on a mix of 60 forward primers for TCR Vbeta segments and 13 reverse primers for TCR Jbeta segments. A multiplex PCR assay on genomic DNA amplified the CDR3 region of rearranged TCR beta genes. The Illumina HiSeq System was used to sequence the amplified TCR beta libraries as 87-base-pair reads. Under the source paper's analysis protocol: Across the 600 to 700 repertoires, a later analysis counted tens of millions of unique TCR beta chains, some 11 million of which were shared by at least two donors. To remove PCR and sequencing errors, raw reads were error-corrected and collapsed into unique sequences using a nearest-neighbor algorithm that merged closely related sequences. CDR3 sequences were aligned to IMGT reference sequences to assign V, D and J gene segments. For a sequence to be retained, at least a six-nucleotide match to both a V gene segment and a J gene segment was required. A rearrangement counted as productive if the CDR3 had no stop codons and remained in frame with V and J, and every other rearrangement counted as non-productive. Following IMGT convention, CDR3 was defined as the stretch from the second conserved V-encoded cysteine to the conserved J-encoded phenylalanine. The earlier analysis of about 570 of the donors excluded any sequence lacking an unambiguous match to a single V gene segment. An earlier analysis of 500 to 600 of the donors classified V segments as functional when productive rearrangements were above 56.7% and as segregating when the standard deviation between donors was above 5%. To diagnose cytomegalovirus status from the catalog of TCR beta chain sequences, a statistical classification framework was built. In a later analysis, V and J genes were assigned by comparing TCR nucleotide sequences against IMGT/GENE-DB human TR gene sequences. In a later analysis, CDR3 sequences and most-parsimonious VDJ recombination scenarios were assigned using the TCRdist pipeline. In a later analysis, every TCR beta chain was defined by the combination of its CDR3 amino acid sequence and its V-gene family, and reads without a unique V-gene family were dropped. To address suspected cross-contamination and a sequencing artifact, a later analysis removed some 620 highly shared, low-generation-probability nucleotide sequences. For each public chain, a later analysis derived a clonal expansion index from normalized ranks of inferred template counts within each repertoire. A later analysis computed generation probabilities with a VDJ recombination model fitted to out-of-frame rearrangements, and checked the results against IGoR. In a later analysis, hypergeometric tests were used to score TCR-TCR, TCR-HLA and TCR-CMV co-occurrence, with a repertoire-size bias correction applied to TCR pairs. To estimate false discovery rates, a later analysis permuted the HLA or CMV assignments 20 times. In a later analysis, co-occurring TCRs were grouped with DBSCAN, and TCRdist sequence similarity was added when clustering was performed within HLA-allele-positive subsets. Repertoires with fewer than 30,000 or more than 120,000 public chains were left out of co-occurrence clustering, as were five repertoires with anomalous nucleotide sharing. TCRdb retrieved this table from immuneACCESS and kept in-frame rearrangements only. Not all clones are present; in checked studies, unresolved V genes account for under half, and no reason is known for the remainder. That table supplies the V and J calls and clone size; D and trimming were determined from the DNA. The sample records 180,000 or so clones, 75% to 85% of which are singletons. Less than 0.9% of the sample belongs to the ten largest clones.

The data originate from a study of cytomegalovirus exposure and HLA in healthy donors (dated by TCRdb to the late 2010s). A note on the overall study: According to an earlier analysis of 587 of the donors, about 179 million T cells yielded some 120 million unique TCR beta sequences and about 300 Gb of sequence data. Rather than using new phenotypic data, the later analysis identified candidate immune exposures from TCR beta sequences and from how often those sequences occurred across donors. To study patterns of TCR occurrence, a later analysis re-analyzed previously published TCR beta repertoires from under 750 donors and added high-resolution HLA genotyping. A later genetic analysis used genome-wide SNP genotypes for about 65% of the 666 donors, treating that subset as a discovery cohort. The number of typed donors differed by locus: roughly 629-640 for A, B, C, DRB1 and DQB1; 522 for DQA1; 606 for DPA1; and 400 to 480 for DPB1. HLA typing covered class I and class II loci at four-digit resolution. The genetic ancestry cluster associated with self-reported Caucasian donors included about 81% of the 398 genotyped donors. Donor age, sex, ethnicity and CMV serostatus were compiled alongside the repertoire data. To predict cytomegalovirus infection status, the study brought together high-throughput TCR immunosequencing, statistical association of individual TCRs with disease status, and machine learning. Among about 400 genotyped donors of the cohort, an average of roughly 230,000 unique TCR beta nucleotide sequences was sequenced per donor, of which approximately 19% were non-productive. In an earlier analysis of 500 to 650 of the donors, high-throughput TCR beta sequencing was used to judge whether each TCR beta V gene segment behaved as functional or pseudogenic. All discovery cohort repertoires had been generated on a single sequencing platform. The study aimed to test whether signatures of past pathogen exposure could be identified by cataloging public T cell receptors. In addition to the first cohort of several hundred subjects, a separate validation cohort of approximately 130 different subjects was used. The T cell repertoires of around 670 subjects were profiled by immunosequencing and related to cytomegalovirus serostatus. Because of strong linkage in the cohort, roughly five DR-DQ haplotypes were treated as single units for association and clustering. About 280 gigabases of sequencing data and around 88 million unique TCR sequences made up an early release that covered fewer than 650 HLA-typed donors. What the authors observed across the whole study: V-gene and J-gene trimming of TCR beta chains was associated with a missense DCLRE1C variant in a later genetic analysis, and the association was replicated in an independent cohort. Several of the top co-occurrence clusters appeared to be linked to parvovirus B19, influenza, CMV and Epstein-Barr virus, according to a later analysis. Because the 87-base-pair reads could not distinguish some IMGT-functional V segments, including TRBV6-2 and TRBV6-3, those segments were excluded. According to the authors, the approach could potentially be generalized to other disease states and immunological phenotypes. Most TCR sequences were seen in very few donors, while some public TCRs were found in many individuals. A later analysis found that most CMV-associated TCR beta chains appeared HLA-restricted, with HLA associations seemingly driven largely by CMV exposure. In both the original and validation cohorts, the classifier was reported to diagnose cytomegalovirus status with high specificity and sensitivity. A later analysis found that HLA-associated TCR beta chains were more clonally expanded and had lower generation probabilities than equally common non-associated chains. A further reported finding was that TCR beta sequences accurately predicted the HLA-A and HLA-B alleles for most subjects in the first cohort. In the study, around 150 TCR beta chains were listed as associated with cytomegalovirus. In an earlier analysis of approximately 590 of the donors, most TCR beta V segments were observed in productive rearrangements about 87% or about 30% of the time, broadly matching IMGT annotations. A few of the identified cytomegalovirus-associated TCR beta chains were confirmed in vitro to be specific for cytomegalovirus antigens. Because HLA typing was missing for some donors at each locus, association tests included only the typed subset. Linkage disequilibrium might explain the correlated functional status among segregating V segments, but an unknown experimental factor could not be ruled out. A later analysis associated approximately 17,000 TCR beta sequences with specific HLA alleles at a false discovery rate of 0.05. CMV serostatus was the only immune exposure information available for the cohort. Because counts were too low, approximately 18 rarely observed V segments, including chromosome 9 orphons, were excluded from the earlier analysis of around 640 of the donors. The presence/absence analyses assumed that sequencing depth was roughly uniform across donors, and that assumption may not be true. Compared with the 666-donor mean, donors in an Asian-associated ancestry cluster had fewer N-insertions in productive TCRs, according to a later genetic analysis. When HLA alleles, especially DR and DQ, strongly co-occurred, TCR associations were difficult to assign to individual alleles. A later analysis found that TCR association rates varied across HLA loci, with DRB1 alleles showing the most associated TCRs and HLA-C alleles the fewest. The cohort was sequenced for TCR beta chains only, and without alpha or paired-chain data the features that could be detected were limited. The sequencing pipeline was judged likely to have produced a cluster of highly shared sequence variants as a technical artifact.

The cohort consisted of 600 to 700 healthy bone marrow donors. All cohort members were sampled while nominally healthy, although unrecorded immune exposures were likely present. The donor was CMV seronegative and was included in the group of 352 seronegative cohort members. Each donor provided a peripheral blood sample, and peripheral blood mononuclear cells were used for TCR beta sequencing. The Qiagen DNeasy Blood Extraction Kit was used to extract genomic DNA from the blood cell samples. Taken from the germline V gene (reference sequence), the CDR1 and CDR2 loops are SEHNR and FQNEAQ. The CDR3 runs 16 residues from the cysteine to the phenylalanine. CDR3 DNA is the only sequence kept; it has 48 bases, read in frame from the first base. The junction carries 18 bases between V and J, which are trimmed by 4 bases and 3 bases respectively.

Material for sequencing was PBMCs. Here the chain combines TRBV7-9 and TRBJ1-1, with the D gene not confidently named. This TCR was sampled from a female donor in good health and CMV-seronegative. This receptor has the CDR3 CASSSEDAGGHTEAFF. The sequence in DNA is TGTGCCAGCAGCTCAGAAGATGCGGGAGGGCACACTGAAGCTTTCTTT. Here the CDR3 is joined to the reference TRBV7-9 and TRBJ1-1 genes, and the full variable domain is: DTGVSQNPRHKITKRGQNVTFRCDPISEHNRLYWYRQTLGQGPEFLTYFQNEAQLEKSRLLSDRFSAERPKGSFSTLEIQRTEQGDSAMYLCASSSEDAGGHTEAFFGQGTRLTVV.